A selection of T cell receptor beta chains follows, all from one sample in a study of beta chain features in type 1 diabetes. The method was immunoSEQ multiplex PCR; TCRdb's version includes in-frame clones alone and lacks a portion of them. Of about 360,000 clones in the sample, around 12% were seen once. The material sequenced was naive CD4+ T cells from blood. These receptors all come from a man aged 18 to 30 in good health. Each CDR3 is given with its conserved first and last residue. The D gene is left open where the match is weak.

D gene	V gene	J gene	CDR3 protein
TRBD2	TRBV7-9	TRBJ2-1	CASSLVAGVGNEQFF
TRBD1	TRBV5-6	TRBJ1-1	CASSYGQGLNTEAFF
TRBD1	TRBV29-1	TRBJ1-5	CSAGSGQHSNQPQHF
TRBD2	TRBV19	TRBJ2-2	CASSVSGRLVTGELFF
TRBD1	TRBV5-1	TRBJ1-1	CASSSGQGGTEAFF
NA	TRBV7-2	TRBJ2-3	CASSRGGPYTDTQYF
NA	TRBV11-2	TRBJ2-1	CASSLNPSDNEQFF
NA	TRBV28	TRBJ2-1	CASSGLGQYNEQFF
TRBD1	TRBV28	TRBJ1-2	CASSLATGSYGYTF
NA	TRBV20-1	TRBJ2-1	CSAPTGVGQFF
NA	TRBV7-8	TRBJ2-1	CASSAYRVGYNEQFF
NA	TRBV2	TRBJ1-5	CASRANQPQHF
NA	TRBV5-6	TRBJ2-2	CASSLVITGELFF
TRBD2	TRBV6-6	TRBJ2-4	CASSPLAGGTKNIQYF
TRBD1	TRBV6-5	TRBJ2-1	CASNRGSSSYNEQFF
NA	TRBV28	TRBJ1-1	CAIRRGYTEAFF
NA	TRBV30	TRBJ2-7	CAGENGAYEQYF
TRBD1	TRBV7-9	TRBJ2-7	CASSPRPDRGIYEQYF
NA	TRBV4-2	TRBJ1-1	CASSQSPGMNTEAFF
NA	TRBV7-6	TRBJ1-2	CASSSSPDGWGYTF
NA	TRBV29-1	TRBJ1-1	CSVEKIQGNTEAFF
NA	TRBV18	TRBJ1-2	CASSPSTGPSSYGYTF
NA	TRBV11-3	TRBJ2-7	CASSLGGGSEQYF
NA	TRBV11-2	TRBJ2-7	CASSLTTYPYEQYF
NA	TRBV18	TRBJ1-1	CASSPGLNTEAFF
NA	TRBV20-1	TRBJ2-5	CSGGSQETQYF
TRBD2	TRBV11-3	TRBJ2-3	CASSTGLAGADTQYF
NA	TRBV4-3	TRBJ2-3	CASSPRQGTDTQYF
TRBD2	TRBV23-1	TRBJ2-1	CAREEALAEHYNEQFF
NA	TRBV7-2	TRBJ2-7	CASSSDTRDEQYF
TRBD2	TRBV7-2	TRBJ2-5	CASSLVWGGEETQYF
NA	TRBV18	TRBJ2-7	CASSPPTGGLTYEQYF
NA	TRBV6-1	TRBJ2-3	CASSSGGTQYF
NA	TRBV14	TRBJ1-2	CASSQELGRSRYTF
NA	TRBV5-1	TRBJ1-1	CASSLGVMNTEAFF
TRBD1	TRBV28	TRBJ2-7	CASSLGQGIYEQYF
TRBD1	TRBV28	TRBJ1-5	CASSLTQGPSNQPQHF
NA	TRBV11-2	TRBJ2-3	CASSFSGRSTDTQYF
TRBD1	TRBV7-9	TRBJ1-4	CASSLAGQGREKLFF
TRBD2	TRBV7-6	TRBJ2-7	CASSLGGGLTAYEQYF
TRBD1	TRBV29-1	TRBJ2-3	CSVGTGQVPDTQYF